This T cell receptor (beta chain) was identified during a study of cytomegalovirus exposure and HLA in healthy donors. Across the study: Researchers previously reported finding 90 million to 120 million unique TCR beta sequences from 170 million or so T cells.

A note on this clone: Its cognate antigen is unknown.

The study ran its PCR with 60 Vbeta and 13 Jbeta primers. Assay: immunoSEQ multiplex PCR; the TCRdb copy retains only in-frame clones and omits some. The repertoire holds some 140,000 clones, with 74% as singletons. Whole-study results and caveats: In a later analysis, the majority of CMV-associated beta chains seemingly showed HLA restriction.

Trimming left V 0 bases short and J 6 bases short, with 18 bases between. The CDR3 sequence is 16 residues long. Looked up from germline, CDR1 is SGHRS and CDR2 is YFSETQ. The chain couples TRBV5-1 to TRBJ1-1; D uncertain. What was sequenced was PBMCs. This TCR was sampled from a man aged 25 to 40 in good health and CMV-seronegative. The CDR3 loop is CASSLEIVGGTAEAFF. In DNA, the CDR3 is TGCGCCAGCAGCTTGGAGATTGTCGGCGGAACGGCTGAAGCTTTCTTT.